The entry below gives a single TCR beta chain sequence along with its context. The data stem from a study of T-cell reconstitution after alpha-beta-depleted transplantation in children. Researchers prepared the TCRbeta library using unique molecular identifiers, the study reports. TCRdb analysed the PCR reads with MiXCR anew, one entry per CDR3 protein. The data contain some 500,000 distinct CDR3 sequences, roughly 18% of them singletons. The V gene end was trimmed by 1 base and the J gene end by 0 bases; junction bases not matched to a gene: 13. The CDR3 runs 20 residues. Germline V CDR1 and CDR2: SGHAT, FQNNGV.

The sequencing here drew on PBMCs from the stem cell graft donor, taken from the stem cell graft. The sequence was obtained from a human donor who donated a stem cell graft to a child with acute lymphoblastic leukemia. The V and J genes are TRBV11-2 and TRBJ2-4; 9 bases line up with TRBD1. CDR3 bases: TGTGCCAGCAGCTTAGTCTCCCGGGACAGGGACTCCTTAGCCAAAAACATTCAGTACTTC. It is translated as CASSLVSRDRDSLAKNIQYF.